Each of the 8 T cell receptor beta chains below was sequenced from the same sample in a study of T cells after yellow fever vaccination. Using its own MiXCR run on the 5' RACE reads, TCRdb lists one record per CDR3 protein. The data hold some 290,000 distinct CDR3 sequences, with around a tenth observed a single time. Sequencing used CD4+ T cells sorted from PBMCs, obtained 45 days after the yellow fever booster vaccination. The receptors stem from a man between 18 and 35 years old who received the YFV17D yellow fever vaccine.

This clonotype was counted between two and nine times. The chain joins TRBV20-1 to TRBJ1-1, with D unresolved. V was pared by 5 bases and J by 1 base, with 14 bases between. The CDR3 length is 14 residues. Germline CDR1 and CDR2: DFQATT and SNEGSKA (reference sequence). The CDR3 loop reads CSASRALRNTEAFF. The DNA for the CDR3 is TGCAGTGCTTCGCGGGCTTTAAGGAACACTGAAGCTTTCTTT.

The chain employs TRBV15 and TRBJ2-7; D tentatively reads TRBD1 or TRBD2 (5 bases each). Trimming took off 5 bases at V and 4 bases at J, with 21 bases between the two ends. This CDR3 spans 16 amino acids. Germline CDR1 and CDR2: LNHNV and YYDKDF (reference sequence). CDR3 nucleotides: TGTGCCACCAGCCCCGGCATCGGGACGTGGACTTACGAGCAGTACTTC. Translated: CATSPGIGTWTYEQYF.

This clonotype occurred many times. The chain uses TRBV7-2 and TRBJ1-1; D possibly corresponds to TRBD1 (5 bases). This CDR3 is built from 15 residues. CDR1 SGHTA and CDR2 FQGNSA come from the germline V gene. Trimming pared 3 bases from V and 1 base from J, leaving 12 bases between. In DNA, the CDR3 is TGTGCCAGCAGCTTTGCTATCGACAGGAACACTGAAGCTTTCTTT. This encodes CASSFAIDRNTEAFF. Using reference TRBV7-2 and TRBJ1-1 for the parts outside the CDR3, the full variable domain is GAGVSQSPSNKVTEKGKDVELRCDPISGHTALYWYRQSLGQGLEFLIYFQGNSAPDKSGLPSDRFSAERTGGSVSTLTIQRTQQEDSAVYLCASSFAIDRNTEAFFGQGTRLTVV.

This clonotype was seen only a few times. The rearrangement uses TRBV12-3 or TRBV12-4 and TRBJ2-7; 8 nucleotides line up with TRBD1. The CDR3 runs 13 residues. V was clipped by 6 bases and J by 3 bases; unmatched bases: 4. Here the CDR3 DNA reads TGTGCCAGCAGGTCCGGGACAGGCTACGAGCAGTACGTC. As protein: CASRSGTGYEQYV.

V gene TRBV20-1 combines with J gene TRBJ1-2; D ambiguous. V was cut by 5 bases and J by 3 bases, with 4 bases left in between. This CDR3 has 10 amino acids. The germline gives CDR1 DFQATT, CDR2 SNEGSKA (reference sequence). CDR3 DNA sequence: TGCAGTGCTGCCTACTATGGCTACACCTTC. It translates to CSAAYYGYTF.

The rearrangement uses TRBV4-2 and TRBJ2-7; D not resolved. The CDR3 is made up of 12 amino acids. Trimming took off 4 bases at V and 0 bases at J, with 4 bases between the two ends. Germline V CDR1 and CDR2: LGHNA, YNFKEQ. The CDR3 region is CASSRASYEQYF. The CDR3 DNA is TGTGCCAGCAGCCGCGCCTCCTACGAGCAGTACTTC.

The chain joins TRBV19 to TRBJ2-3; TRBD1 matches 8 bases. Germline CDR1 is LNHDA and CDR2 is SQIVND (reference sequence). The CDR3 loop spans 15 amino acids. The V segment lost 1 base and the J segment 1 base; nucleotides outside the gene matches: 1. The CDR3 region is CASSIVTGGTDTQYF. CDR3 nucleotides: TGTGCCAGTAGTATAGTGACAGGGGGCACAGATACGCAGTATTTT.

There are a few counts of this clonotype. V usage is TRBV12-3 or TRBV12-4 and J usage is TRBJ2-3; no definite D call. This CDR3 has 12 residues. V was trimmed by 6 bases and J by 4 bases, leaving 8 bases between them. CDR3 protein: CASSFGADTQYF. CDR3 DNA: TGTGCCAGCAGCTTTGGAGCAGATACGCAGTATTTT.